This TCR beta chain was sequenced for a study of beta chain features in type 1 diabetes (dated by TCRdb to the late 2010s). With regard to the full study: Mean age, gender distribution, total cell number and subset yield were not different between patients and healthy donors. A total of approximately 100 million sorted cells were examined across all samples, and the number of cells per subset was strongly correlated with RNA yield. In the study, recently diagnosed type 1 diabetes patients and matched healthy donors were compared on the TCRB repertoires of their sorted circulating CD4+ T cell subsets. Regulatory and stem cell-like memory subsets were obtained from only 8 patients and about eight healthy donors, while naive and central memory subsets were obtained from all 28 donors.

The entire amount of isolated RNA was reverse transcribed using the High Capacity cDNA Reverse Transcription Kit, so the sequenced TCRB transcripts were expressed ones. Deep immunoSEQ sequencing was performed on naive, central memory and regulatory T cell samples, with an average of approximately 4 million total reads per sample. After sorted cells were lysed in RLT buffer, RNA was extracted with DNase-treated RNeasy Micro or Mini kits, with the choice depending on cell number. Each cell subset was processed on its own to prevent cross-contamination, while patient and healthy donor samples were processed together. TCRB sequences were amplified from cDNA with the immunoSEQ multiplex PCR, producing 87-bp fragments spanning the CDR3 region. Sequencing of the amplicons was performed on the Illumina HiSeq platform. On the study's bioinformatics: PCR bias was corrected computationally using synthetic template baselines, and reads within Hamming distance 2 were collapsed, with unmergeable singletons discarded. By aligning reads against IMGT, V, D and J genes, CDR3 length, and insertions or deletions at six rearrangement sites were assigned. Within each subset, clonotype counts were normalized to sorted cell number, and only after that were true diversity and Gini coefficients computed with the tcR R package. The overlap coefficient, calculated on TCRB nucleotide sequences, was used to measure repertoire sharing. TCRdb obtained this table from immuneACCESS and retained in-frame rearrangements with V and J assigned. These tables miss some clones; where compared with another copy, unresolved V genes account for less than half of the shortfall, and the remainder is unexplained. The V and J calls and the clone size are those of that table, but D and trimming were determined from the DNA. The sample records about 240,000 clones, 27% of which are singletons. Approximately 4% of the sample belongs to the ten largest clones.

Each donor gave one peripheral blood draw, averaging roughly 0.11 L, which was collected into heparinised tubes. A BD FACSAria II was used to sort naive, central memory, regulatory and stem cell-like memory CD4+ T cells with a panel that included CD45RO, CCR7, CD25, CD127, CD95 and CD27. Every sorted population had a purity above 95%. PBMCs were isolated immediately by Lymphoprep density gradient centrifugation and stained directly without culture. So that batch effects would be minimized, each experiment stained and sorted samples in pairs, pairing one healthy donor with one patient. Points the paper makes about the study in general: PCR may preferentially amplify shorter templates, but because patient and control samples were amplified and corrected together, any resulting skew would affect both groups equally. A moderate but significant shortening of TCRB CDR3 length was observed in type 1 diabetes patients in all four CD4+ subsets. Because cDNA was sequenced instead of genomic DNA, highly expressing activated cells could be over-represented, though the groups showed no difference in activation or CD3 levels. Naive, central memory and regulatory TCRB repertoires appeared to be more similar among patients than among healthy donors. HLA sub-analyses involved small numbers of individuals, so any influence of HLA type on TCRB rearrangement remained unresolved. Patients with type 1 diabetes made fewer insertions and deleted more nucleotides at VDJ recombination sites, implying thymic rearrangement abnormalities.

On this clone itself: Which antigen it targets is not known. The input lacks base qualities; no much larger clone sits a single base away.

The sequence was obtained from a man aged 25-45 years in good health. Sequencing used central memory CD4+ T cells from blood.

The base sequence is TGTGCCAGCAGCGAAGGGGCGGGAGGGGGCGAGACCCAGTACTTC. This encodes CASSEGAGGGETQYF. The chain couples TRBV7-2 to TRBJ2-5; the junction holds 9 bases that match TRBD2. Including cysteine and phenylalanine, the CDR3 has 15 amino acids. The CDR3 DNA has 45 bases and is translated from base 1. Via the germline V gene, CDR1 is SGHTA and CDR2 FQGNSA. V is cut back by 5 bases and J by 5 bases, with 9 bases in the junction unmatched.